The present TCR beta chain was sequenced within a study of response to subunit inactivated influenza vaccine (dated by TCRdb to the late 2010s). For the study in its entirety: Deep quantitative profiling of the T cell receptor repertoire was used in the study to follow responses to a trivalent subunit inactivated influenza vaccine. General conclusions and limits of the study: The authors suggested that each seasonal influenza vaccination may recruit only a limited number of new T cells.

The library was made by RT-PCR. The reads were generated on an Illumina HiSeq 2500. Starting from the raw public reads, TCRdb applied fastp trimming at Q25, assembled clones with MiXCR and retained in-frame beta chains. Identical CDR3 protein sequences are pooled into one entry, listed with their most common genes and DNA. This sample lists approximately 700,000 distinct CDR3 sequences; roughly 14% were detected once. The ten largest clones take up 9.5% to 13% of the sample. Reading from cysteine to phenylalanine, the CDR3 counts 15 amino acids. Here the CDR3 DNA is all that survives: 45 bases in frame from base 1. Per the germline V gene, SGHVS is the CDR1 and FQNEAQ is the CDR2. Between the V and J ends, shortened by 3 bases and 2 bases respectively, the junction contains 14 bases. A word on this clonotype: What antigen it recognizes has not been identified. The record has no base qualities; no much larger clone is one base away.

The sequence links TRBV7-8 to TRBJ2-7; the D region possibly corresponds to TRBD2 (5 bases align). The sequence was collected from a man in his fifties who received an inactivated influenza vaccine. Donor details come from another sample of the same person, matched by shared clones. The sample here was PBMCs from blood, taken 11 to 12 days after vaccination. The DNA sequence is as follows: TGTGCCAGCAGCTTTTCCCGGGGATTCGCCTACGAGCAGTACTTC. This gives the protein CASSFSRGFAYEQYF.